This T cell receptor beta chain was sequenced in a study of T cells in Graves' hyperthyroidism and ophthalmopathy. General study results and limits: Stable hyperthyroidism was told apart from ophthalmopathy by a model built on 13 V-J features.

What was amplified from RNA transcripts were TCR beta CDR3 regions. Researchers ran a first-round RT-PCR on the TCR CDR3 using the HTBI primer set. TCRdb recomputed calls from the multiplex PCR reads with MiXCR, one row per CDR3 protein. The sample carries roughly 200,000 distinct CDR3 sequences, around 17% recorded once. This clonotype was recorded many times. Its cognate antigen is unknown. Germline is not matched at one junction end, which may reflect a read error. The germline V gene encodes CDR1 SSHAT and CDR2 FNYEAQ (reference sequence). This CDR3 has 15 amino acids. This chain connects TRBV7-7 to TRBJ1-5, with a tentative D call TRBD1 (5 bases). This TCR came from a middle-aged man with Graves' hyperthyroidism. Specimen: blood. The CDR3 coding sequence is TGTGCTAGCAGCTTAATTCAGGGTAGCAATCAGCCCCAGCATTTT. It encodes CASSLIQGSNQPQHF.